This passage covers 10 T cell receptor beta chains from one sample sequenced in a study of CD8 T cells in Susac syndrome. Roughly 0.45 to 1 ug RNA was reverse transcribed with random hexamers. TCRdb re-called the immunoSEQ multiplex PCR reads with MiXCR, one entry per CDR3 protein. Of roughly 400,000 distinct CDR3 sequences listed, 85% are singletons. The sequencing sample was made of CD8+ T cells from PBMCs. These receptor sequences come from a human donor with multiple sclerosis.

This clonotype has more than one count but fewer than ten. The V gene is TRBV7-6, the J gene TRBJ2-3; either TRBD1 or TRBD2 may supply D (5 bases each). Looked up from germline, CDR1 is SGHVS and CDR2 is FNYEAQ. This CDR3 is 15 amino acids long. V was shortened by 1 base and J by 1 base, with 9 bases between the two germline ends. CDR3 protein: CASSLDGGGTDTQYF. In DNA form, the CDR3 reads TGTGCCAGCAGCTTAGATGGGGGAGGCACAGATACGCAGTATTTT.

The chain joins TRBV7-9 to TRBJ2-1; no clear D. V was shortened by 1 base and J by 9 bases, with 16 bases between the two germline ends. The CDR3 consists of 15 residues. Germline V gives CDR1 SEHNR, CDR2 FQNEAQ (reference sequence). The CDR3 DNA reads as TGTGCCAGCAGCTTAGTCGGTCTAGAAAGGAGTGAGCAGTTCTTC. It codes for CASSLVGLERSEQFF.

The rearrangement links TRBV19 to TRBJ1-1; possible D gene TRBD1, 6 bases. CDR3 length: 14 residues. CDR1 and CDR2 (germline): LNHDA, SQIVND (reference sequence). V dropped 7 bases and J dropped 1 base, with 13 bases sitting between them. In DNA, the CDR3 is TGTGCCAGTACTACAGGGTTAGGGAACACTGAAGCTTTCTTT. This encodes CASTTGLGNTEAFF.

CDR3 amino acids: CASRPQTANTEAFF. CDR3 sequence (DNA): TGTGCCAGCAGACCCCAAACGGCGAACACTGAAGCTTTCTTT. This chain uses TRBV27 with TRBJ1-1, with D uncertain. CDR1 is MNHEY, CDR2 SMNVEV, per germline (reference sequence). V was shortened by 6 bases and J by 1 base, with 12 bases between the two germline ends. This CDR3 has 14 residues.

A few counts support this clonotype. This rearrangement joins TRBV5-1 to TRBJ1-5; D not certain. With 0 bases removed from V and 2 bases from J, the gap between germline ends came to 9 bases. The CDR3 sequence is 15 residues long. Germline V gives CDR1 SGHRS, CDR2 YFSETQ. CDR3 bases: TGCGCCAGCAGCTTGGAGGGTCAGGGCAATCAGCCCCAGCATTTT. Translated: CASSLEGQGNQPQHF.

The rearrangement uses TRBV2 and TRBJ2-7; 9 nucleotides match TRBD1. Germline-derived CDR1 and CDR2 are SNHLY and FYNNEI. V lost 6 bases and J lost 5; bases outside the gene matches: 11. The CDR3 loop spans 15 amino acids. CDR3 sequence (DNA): TGTGCCAGCAGGGAGTTAGGGACAGGGCATGACGAGCAGTACTTC. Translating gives CASRELGTGHDEQYF.

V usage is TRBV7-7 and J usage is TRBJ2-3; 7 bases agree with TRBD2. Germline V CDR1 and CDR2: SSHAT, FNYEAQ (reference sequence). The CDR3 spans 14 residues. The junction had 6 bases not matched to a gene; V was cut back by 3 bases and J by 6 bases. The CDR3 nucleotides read TGTGCCAGCAGCTTTGGGACTACCGGGGATACGCAGTATTTT. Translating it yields CASSFGTTGDTQYF.

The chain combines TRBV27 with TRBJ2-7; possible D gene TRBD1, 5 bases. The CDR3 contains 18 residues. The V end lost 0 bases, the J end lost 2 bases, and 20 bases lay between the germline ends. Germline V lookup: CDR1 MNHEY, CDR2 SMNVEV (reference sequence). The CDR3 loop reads CASSLSWLTAPNPYEQYF. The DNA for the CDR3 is TGTGCCAGCAGTTTATCCTGGTTGACAGCCCCGAACCCCTACGAGCAGTACTTC.

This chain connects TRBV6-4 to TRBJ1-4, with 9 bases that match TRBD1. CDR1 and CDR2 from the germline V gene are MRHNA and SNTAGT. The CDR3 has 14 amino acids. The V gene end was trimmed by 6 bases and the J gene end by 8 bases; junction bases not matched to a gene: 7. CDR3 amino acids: CASSGTGPLEKLFF. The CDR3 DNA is TGTGCCAGCAGCGGGACAGGGCCACTCGAAAAACTGTTTTTT.

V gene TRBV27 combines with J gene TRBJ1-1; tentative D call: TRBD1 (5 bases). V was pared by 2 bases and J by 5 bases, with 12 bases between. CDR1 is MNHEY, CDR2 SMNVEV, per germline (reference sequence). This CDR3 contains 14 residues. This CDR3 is CASSLRSGRTEAFF. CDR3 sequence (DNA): TGTGCCAGCAGTTTACGTTCAGGGAGGACTGAAGCTTTCTTT.